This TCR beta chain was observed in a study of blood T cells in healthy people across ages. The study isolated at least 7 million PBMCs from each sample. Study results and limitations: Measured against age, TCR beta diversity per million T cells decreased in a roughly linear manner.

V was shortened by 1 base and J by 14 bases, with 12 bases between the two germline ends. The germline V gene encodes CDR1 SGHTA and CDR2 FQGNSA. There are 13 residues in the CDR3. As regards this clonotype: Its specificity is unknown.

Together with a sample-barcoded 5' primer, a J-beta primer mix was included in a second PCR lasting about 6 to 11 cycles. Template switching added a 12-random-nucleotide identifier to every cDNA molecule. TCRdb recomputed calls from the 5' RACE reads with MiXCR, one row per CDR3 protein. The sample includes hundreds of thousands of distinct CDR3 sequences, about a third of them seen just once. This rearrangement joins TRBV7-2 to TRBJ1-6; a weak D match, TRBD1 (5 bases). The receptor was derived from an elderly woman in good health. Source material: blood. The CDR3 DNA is TGTGCCAGCAGCTTAGGGGGCTTGGTGGCCCTCCACTTT. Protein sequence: CASSLGGLVALHF.